This T cell receptor (beta chain) was profiled in a study of blood T cell repertoires in COVID-19. As for the study in general: Whether acute or convalescent, the COVID-19 samples came from the United States, Italy and Spain. The cDNA or gDNA used as material had been derived from T cells, B-cell-depleted T cells, or PBMCs.

Per the original methods: Amplification of reference gene primers provided the estimated nucleated cell counts. Clones were sequenced by immunoSEQ multiplex PCR, and TCRdb holds only the in-frame ones, with some missing. For V, J and clone size, that table is used; D and trimming come from the DNA. The sample records 200,000 or so clones, around 84% being singletons. Trimming removed 2 bases from V and 6 bases from J, with 10 bases in between. This CDR3 has 13 amino acids. CDR1 is KGHSH and CDR2 is LQKENI in the germline V gene. The sequencing input was peripheral blood. This receptor was taken from a man between 35 and 55 years old who had recovered from COVID-19. The chain combines TRBV18 with TRBJ1-1; D is ambiguous. CDR3 coding DNA: TGTGCCAGCTCACCAGTTGAGGGCGCTGAAGCTTTCTTT. It is translated as CASSPVEGAEAFF.